These T cell receptor beta chains were read from a single sample in a study of T cell repertoires in cytomegalovirus infection. TCRdb processed the reads anew with MiXCR; each CDR3 protein has one entry. This table has hundreds of thousands of distinct CDR3 sequences, 6.5% appearing once. The specimen was PBMCs. These receptors all come from a human donor in good health (CMV status not recorded). Some clones in this sample may be carry-over from other donors' samples. Each CDR3 is given with its conserved first and last residue. A D gene is named only where the DNA matches it firmly. A clone size is listed for some rows: how often the clone was seen (once, few, many), or a class if it is expanded.

v_call: TRBV2
j_call: TRBJ2-7
clone_size: many
d_call: NA
cdr3_aa: CASISGLTYEQYF

v_call: TRBV9
j_call: TRBJ2-5
clone_size: few
d_call: TRBD2
cdr3_aa: CASSVGLAGLETQYF

v_call: TRBV7-2
j_call: TRBJ2-7
clone_size: many
d_call: NA
cdr3_aa: CASSRPGYEQYF

v_call: TRBV13
j_call: TRBJ2-7
clone_size: many
d_call: TRBD1
cdr3_aa: CASSSRTGRAYEQYF

v_call: TRBV7-6
j_call: TRBJ2-5
clone_size: NA
d_call: TRBD1
cdr3_aa: CASSSTPDRVGYF

v_call: TRBV28
j_call: TRBJ1-4
clone_size: many
d_call: TRBD1
cdr3_aa: CASSPRTGDIEKLFF

v_call: TRBV20-1
j_call: TRBJ2-6
clone_size: many
d_call: NA
cdr3_aa: CSALDGLGANVLTF

v_call: TRBV7-2
j_call: TRBJ1-1
clone_size: many
d_call: TRBD1
cdr3_aa: CASSFRDRAGTEAFF

v_call: TRBV7-2
j_call: TRBJ2-5
clone_size: many
d_call: TRBD2
cdr3_aa: CASSRNAGTNKETQYF

v_call: TRBV7-2
j_call: TRBJ2-2
clone_size: many
d_call: NA
cdr3_aa: CASSPSRAGELFF

v_call: TRBV7-2
j_call: TRBJ1-1
clone_size: many
d_call: NA
cdr3_aa: CASSLRGGTEAFF

v_call: TRBV7-2
j_call: TRBJ1-2
clone_size: many
d_call: TRBD1
cdr3_aa: CAIRDSERYGYTF

v_call: TRBV7-2
j_call: TRBJ2-2
clone_size: many
d_call: NA
cdr3_aa: CASSKDRMTGELFF

v_call: TRBV30
j_call: TRBJ2-7
clone_size: many
d_call: NA
cdr3_aa: CAWSVRSGPYEQYF

v_call: TRBV20-1
j_call: TRBJ1-1
clone_size: many
d_call: TRBD1
cdr3_aa: CSARRPGTGGGTEAFF

v_call: TRBV20-1
j_call: TRBJ1-1
clone_size: NA
d_call: TRBD1
cdr3_aa: CSASDRDTEAFF

v_call: TRBV7-2
j_call: TRBJ2-3
clone_size: many
d_call: NA
cdr3_aa: CASSPAVHTDTQYF

v_call: TRBV12-3/TRBV12-4
j_call: TRBJ1-6
clone_size: many
d_call: TRBD1
cdr3_aa: CASRTGTKQGGFSPLHF

v_call: TRBV20-1
j_call: TRBJ2-1
clone_size: NA
d_call: NA
cdr3_aa: CSAPDRYNEQFF

v_call: TRBV20-1
j_call: TRBJ1-4
clone_size: many
d_call: NA
cdr3_aa: CSADINDNLFF

v_call: TRBV25-1
j_call: TRBJ1-1
clone_size: NA
d_call: NA
cdr3_aa: CASSVGPFTEAFF

v_call: TRBV7-2
j_call: TRBJ1-2
clone_size: many
d_call: NA
cdr3_aa: CASSFQGNYGYTF

v_call: TRBV6-5
j_call: TRBJ2-5
clone_size: many
d_call: TRBD2
cdr3_aa: CASSYAGGGREETQYF

v_call: TRBV12-3/TRBV12-4
j_call: TRBJ1-4
clone_size: few
d_call: NA
cdr3_aa: CASSFSRGGADEKLFF

v_call: TRBV6-2/TRBV6-3
j_call: TRBJ2-7
clone_size: many
d_call: NA
cdr3_aa: CASSPSPLRREQYF

v_call: TRBV11-2
j_call: TRBJ2-1
clone_size: many
d_call: NA
cdr3_aa: CASSLRRQGRANEQFF

v_call: TRBV7-2
j_call: TRBJ1-1
clone_size: many
d_call: NA
cdr3_aa: CASSSYLTDEAFF

v_call: TRBV12-3/TRBV12-4
j_call: TRBJ1-2
clone_size: few
d_call: TRBD1
cdr3_aa: CASSPRTGTGYTF

v_call: TRBV2
j_call: TRBJ1-1
clone_size: few
d_call: NA
cdr3_aa: CASSSQGLGTEAFF

v_call: TRBV7-2
j_call: TRBJ1-4
clone_size: NA
d_call: NA
cdr3_aa: CASSRIGEKLFF

v_call: TRBV6-2/TRBV6-3
j_call: TRBJ2-7
clone_size: many
d_call: NA
cdr3_aa: CASSFSAYEQYF

v_call: TRBV5-6
j_call: TRBJ1-1
clone_size: many
d_call: NA
cdr3_aa: CASSLEREVNTEAFF

v_call: TRBV20-1
j_call: TRBJ2-1
clone_size: few
d_call: TRBD2
cdr3_aa: CSASRTSGGNYNEQFF

v_call: TRBV27
j_call: TRBJ1-1
clone_size: many
d_call: NA
cdr3_aa: CASIGAGDAFF

v_call: TRBV18
j_call: TRBJ1-5
clone_size: NA
d_call: NA
cdr3_aa: CASSPTGALARDQPQHF

v_call: TRBV29-1
j_call: TRBJ2-3
clone_size: NA
d_call: TRBD1
cdr3_aa: CSVSTGVGTDTQYF

v_call: TRBV29-1
j_call: TRBJ1-4
clone_size: many
d_call: NA
cdr3_aa: CSVRQGGEKLFF

v_call: TRBV14
j_call: TRBJ2-1
clone_size: many
d_call: NA
cdr3_aa: CASSQEGDEQFF

v_call: TRBV20-1
j_call: TRBJ1-4
clone_size: NA
d_call: NA
cdr3_aa: CSARDLAGPLNEKLFF

v_call: TRBV7-8
j_call: TRBJ1-2
clone_size: many
d_call: TRBD1
cdr3_aa: CASSSRTGYGNYGYTF

v_call: TRBV20-1
j_call: TRBJ2-3
clone_size: many
d_call: NA
cdr3_aa: CSASFPGGTDTQYF

v_call: TRBV25-1
j_call: TRBJ2-1
clone_size: many
d_call: NA
cdr3_aa: CASSPLSGSNSYNEQFF

v_call: TRBV6-5
j_call: TRBJ2-6
clone_size: NA
d_call: NA
cdr3_aa: CASSYFRDRSPVLTF

v_call: TRBV14
j_call: TRBJ1-1
clone_size: many
d_call: NA
cdr3_aa: CASSQAGGSVTEAFF

v_call: TRBV5-4
j_call: TRBJ1-5
clone_size: many
d_call: NA
cdr3_aa: CASVQQDLRGVSNQPQHF

v_call: TRBV6-2/TRBV6-3
j_call: TRBJ2-1
clone_size: many
d_call: NA
cdr3_aa: CASSNHRVKAYNEQFF

v_call: TRBV7-4
j_call: TRBJ2-2
clone_size: NA
d_call: NA
cdr3_aa: CASSTGGPGELFF

v_call: TRBV7-9
j_call: TRBJ2-2
clone_size: NA
d_call: NA
cdr3_aa: CASSPRGTQGTGELFF